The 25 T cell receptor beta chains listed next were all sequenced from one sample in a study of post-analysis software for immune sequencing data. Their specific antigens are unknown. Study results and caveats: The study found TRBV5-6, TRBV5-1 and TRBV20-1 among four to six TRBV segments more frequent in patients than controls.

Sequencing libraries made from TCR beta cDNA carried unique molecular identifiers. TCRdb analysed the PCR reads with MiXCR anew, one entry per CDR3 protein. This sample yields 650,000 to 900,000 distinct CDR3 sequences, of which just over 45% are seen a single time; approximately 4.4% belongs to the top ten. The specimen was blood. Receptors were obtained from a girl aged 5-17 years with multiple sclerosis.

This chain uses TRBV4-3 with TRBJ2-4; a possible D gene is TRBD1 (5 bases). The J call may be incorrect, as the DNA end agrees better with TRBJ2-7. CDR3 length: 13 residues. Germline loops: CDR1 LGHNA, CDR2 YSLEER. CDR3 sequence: CASSPGTGREQYF. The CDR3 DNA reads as TGCGCCAGCAGCCCAGGCACAGGACGCGAGCAGTACTTC.

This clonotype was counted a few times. The CDR3 is CASSRDRGLGITEAFF. In DNA, the CDR3 is TGTGCCAGCTCCCGGGACAGGGGGCTTGGAATTACTGAAGCTTTCTTT. V gene TRBV6-5 combines with J gene TRBJ1-1; 12 bases line up with TRBD1. This CDR3 spans 16 amino acids. The germline gives CDR1 MNHEY, CDR2 SVGAGI. V shed 8 bases, J shed 5 bases, and the junction held 12 bases outside the gene matches.

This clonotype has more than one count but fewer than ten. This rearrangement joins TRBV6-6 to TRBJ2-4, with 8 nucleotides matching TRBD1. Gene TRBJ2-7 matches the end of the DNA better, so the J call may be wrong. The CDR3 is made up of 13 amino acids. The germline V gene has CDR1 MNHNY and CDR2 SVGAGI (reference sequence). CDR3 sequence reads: CASSKDRGHEQYF. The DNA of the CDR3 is TGTGCCAGCAGTAAAGACAGGGGCCACGAGCAGTACTTC.

CDR3 in DNA: TGTGCCAGCAGCTTAGATGGCGGGAGAGAATACAATGAGCAGTTCTTC. The encoded protein is CASSLDGGREYNEQFF. V and J are TRBV7-2 and TRBJ2-1; 7 nucleotides line up with TRBD2. CDR3 length: 16 amino acids. After removal of 1 base from V and 4 bases from J, the junction contained 7 bases not matched to a gene. Germline CDR1 is SGHTA and CDR2 is FQGNSA. Variable domain in full (rest from reference TRBV7-2 and TRBJ2-1): GAGVSQSPSNKVTEKGKDVELRCDPISGHTALYWYRQSLGQGLEFLIYFQGNSAPDKSGLPSDRFSAERTGGSVSTLTIQRTQQEDSAVYLCASSLDGGREYNEQFFGPGTRLTVL.

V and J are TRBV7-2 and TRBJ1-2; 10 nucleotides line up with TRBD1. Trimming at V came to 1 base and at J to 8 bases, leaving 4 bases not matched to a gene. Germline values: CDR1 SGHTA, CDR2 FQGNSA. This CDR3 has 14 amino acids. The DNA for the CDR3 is TGTGCCAGCAGCTTAGGACAGGGGGCATTCGGCTACACCTTC. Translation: CASSLGQGAFGYTF.

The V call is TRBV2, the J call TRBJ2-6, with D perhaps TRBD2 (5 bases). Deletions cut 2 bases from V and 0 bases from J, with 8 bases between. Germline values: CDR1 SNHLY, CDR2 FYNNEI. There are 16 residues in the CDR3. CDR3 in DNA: TGTGCCAGCAGTGAACTCGGGATCTCTGGGGCCAACGTCCTGACTTTC. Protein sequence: CASSELGISGANVLTF.

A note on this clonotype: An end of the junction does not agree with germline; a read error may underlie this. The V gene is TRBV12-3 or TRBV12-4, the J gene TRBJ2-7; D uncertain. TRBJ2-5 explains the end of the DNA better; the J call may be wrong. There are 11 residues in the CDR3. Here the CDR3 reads CATSFGETQYF. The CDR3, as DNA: TGTGCCACCAGTTTTGGAGAGACCCAGTACTTC.

CDR3 amino acids: CATSEGRVGNIAFF. As DNA, the CDR3 is TGTGCCACCAGCGAGGGGCGGGTTGGAAATATTGCTTTCTTT. J is TRBJ1-1 and V is TRBV15; D possibly corresponds to TRBD1 (5 bases). This CDR3 has 14 residues. Germline values: CDR1 LNHNV, CDR2 YYDKDF (reference sequence). V dropped 5 bases and J dropped 11 bases, with 21 bases sitting between them.

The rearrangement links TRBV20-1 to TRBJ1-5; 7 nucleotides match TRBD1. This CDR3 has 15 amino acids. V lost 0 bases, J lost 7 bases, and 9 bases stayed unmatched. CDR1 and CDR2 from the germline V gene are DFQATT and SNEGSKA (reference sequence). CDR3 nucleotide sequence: TGCAGTGCTAGAGATAGGGGACAGACTGTCCAGCCCCAGCATTTT. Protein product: CSARDRGQTVQPQHF.

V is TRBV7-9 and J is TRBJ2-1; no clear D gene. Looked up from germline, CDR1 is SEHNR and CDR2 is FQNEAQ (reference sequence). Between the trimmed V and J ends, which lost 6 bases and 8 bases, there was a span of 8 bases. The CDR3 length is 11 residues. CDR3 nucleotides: TGTGCCAGCAGAGTGAGCGATGAGCAGTTCTTC. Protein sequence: CASRVSDEQFF. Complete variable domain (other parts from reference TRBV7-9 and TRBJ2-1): DTGVSQNPRHKITKRGQNVTFRCDPISEHNRLYWYRQTLGQGPEFLTYFQNEAQLEKSRLLSDRFSAERPKGSFSTLEIQRTEQGDSAMYLCASRVSDEQFFGPGTRLTVL.

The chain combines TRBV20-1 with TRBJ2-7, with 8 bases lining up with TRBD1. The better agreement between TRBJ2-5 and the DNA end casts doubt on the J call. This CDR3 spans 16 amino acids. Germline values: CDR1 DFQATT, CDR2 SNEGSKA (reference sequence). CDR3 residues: CSARRFGQGRQETQYF. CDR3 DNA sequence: TGCAGTGCTAGACGTTTCGGACAGGGTCGGCAAGAGACCCAGTACTTC.

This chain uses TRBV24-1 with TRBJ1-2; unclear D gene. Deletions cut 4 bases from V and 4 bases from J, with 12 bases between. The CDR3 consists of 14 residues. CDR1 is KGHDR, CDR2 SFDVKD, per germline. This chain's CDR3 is CATSDPGRSYGYTF. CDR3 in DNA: TGTGCCACCAGTGACCCCGGACGGAGCTATGGCTACACCTTC.

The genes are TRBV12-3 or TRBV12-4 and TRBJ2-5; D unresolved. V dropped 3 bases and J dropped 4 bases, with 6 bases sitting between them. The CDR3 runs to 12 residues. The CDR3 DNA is TGTGCCAGCAGTTTTTACACAGAGACCCAGTACTTC. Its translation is CASSFYTETQYF.

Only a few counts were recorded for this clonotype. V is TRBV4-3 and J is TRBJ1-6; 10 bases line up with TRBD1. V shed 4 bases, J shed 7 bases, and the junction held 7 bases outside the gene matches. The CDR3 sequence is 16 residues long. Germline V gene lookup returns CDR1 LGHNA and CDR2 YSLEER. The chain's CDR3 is CASSREGTGANSPLHF. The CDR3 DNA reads TGCGCCAGCAGCCGCGAAGGGACAGGGGCGAATTCACCCCTCCACTTT.

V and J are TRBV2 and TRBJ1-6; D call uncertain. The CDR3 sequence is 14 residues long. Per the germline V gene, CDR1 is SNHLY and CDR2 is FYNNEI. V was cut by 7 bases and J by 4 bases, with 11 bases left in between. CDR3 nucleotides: TGTGCCAGCAACGAGTTGGGGTATAATTCACCCCTCCACTTT. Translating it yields CASNELGYNSPLHF.

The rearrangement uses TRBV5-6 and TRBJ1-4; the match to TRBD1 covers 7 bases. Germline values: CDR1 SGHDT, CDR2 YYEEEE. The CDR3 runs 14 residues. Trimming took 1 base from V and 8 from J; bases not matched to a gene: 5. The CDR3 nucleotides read TGTGCCAGCAGCTTGCTGCAGGGGGAAGAAAAACTGTTTTTT. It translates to CASSLLQGEEKLFF.

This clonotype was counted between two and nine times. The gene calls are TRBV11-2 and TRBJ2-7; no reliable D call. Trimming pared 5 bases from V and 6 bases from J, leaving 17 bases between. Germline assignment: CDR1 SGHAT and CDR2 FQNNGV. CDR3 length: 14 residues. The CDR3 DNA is TGTGCCAGCAGCCCCGGACCAGTTTCTACCGAGCAGTACTTC. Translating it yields CASSPGPVSTEQYF.

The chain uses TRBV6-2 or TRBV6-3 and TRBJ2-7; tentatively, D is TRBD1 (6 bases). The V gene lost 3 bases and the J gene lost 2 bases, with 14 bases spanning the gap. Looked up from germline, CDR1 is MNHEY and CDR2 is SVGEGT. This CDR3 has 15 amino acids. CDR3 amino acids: CASSYLGGQTYEQYF. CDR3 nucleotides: TGTGCCAGCAGTTATTTGGGTGGACAGACCTACGAGCAGTACTTC.

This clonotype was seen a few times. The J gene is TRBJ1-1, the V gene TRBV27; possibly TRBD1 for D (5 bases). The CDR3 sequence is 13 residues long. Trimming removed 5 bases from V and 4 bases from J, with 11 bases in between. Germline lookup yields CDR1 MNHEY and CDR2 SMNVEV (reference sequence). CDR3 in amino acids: CASSLQGATEAFF. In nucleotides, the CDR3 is TGTGCCAGCAGTCTCCAGGGTGCCACTGAAGCTTTCTTT.

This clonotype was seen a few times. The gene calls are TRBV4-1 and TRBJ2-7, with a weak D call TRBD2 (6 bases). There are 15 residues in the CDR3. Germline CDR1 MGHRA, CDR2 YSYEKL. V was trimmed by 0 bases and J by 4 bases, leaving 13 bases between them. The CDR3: CASSQEEGRGYEQYF. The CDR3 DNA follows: TGCGCCAGCAGCCAAGAGGAGGGCCGGGGGTACGAGCAGTACTTC.

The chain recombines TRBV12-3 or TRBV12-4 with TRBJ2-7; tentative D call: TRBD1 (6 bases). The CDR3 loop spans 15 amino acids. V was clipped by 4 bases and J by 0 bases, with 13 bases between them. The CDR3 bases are TGTGCCAGCAGTTCAGCAGGGGCCCTCTCCTACGAGCAGTACTTC. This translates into CASSSAGALSYEQYF.

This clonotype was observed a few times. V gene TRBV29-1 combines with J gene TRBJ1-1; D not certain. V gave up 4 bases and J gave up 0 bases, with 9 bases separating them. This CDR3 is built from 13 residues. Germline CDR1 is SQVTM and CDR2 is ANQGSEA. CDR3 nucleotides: TGCAGCGTTGCGAGGGTTCTGAACACTGAAGCTTTCTTT. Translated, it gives CSVARVLNTEAFF.

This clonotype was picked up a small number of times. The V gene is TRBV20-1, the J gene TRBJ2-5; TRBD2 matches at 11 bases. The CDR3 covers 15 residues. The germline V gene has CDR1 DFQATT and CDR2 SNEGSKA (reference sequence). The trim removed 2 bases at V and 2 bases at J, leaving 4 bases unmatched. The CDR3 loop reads CSARPGLAGQETQYF. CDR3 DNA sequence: TGCAGTGCTAGACCCGGACTAGCGGGTCAAGAGACCCAGTACTTC.

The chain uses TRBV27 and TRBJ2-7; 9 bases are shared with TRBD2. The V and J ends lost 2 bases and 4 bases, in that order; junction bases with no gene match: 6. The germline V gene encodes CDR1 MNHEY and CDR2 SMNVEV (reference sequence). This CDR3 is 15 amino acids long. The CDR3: CASSLVAGDTYEQYF. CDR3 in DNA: TGTGCCAGCAGTTTAGTAGCGGGAGATACTTACGAGCAGTACTTC.

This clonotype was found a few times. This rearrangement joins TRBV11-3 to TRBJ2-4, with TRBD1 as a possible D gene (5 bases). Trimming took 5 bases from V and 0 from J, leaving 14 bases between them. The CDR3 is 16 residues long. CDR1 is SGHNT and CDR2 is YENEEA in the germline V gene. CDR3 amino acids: CASSNVDRLAKNIQYF. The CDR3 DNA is TGTGCCAGCAGCAATGTAGACAGACTAGCCAAAAACATTCAGTACTTC.